This T cell receptor (beta chain) stems from a study of regulatory T cells in long-lasting Graves disease. There are 15 residues in the CDR3. V shed 8 bases and J shed 1 base, with 15 bases lying between them. With regard to this clonotype: Its antigen is undetermined. It may be a read error: a sequence one base away is much more abundant. Because the CDR3 is missing its conserved closing phenylalanine or tryptophan, this is likely a read error.

The TCR beta library used iRepertoire HTBI primers with Arm-PCR amplification of CDR3. In the original analysis: In the combined samples, roughly 62 TRBV and 15 or so TRBJ segments were identified. TCRdb recomputed calls from the multiplex PCR reads with MiXCR, one row per CDR3 protein. The V and J calls reflect TCRdb's pipeline rather than the authors' work. The sample consists of 440,000 or so distinct CDR3 sequences, 14% to 15% of them appearing once. As for time point: newly diagnosed GD, antithyroid drugs for less than 3 months. RNA extracted from PBMCs served as the sequencing template. Study outcomes and limitations: Persistent cases favored TRBV28, TRBJ1-2 and TRBJ2-5.

Separately, the same data were catalogued under a study of T cells in Graves' hyperthyroidism and ophthalmopathy. That work adds: Most clonotypes expanded in the thyroid (above 0.001) were also present in blood.

This rearrangement joins TRBV12-3 or TRBV12-4 to TRBJ1-5, with D possibly being TRBD1 (6 bases). Sequences were derived from peripheral blood mononuclear cells (PBMCs), sampled at new diagnosis, from a patient treated with antithyroid drugs. The sequence was obtained from a woman aged 25 to 39 with Graves disease. The CDR3 DNA sequence: TGTGCCAGCGGACAACAGGGCGGGAGCAATCAGCCCCAGCATTCT. Its translation: CASGQQGGSNQPQHS.